Each of the 23 T cell receptor beta chains below was sequenced from the same sample in a study of T-cell memory formation after mild COVID-19. TCRdb redid the calling of the 5' RACE reads with MiXCR, one entry per CDR3 protein. This table holds about 140,000 distinct CDR3 sequences, roughly 21% found once. The specimen was PBMCs or a T cell subset sorted from them (not recorded which). These receptors all come from an adult woman who had mild COVID-19 (a few samples of this study predate the infection). Cell type and time point are not known.

The gene calls are TRBV5-1 and TRBJ1-2; 9 bases are shared with TRBD1. The germline CDR1 and CDR2 sequences are SGHRS and YFSETQ. V gave up 4 bases and J gave up 7 bases; unmatched junction bases: 17. The CDR3 is made up of 17 amino acids. This CDR3 is CASSPTPPDRGKGGYTF. The CDR3 nucleotides are TGCGCCAGCAGCCCCACTCCACCGGACAGGGGAAAAGGTGGCTACACCTTC.

The chain recombines TRBV12-3 or TRBV12-4 with TRBJ2-5; D remains unclear. Trimming removed 6 bases from V and 2 bases from J, with 34 bases in between. This CDR3 region has 21 residues. CDR3 sequence (DNA): TGTGCCAGCAGCCCTTTCCACCGTGGGTTGCGCAAGAAGGCTTATCAAGAGACCCAGTACTTC. Its translation: CASSPFHRGLRKKAYQETQYF.

This clonotype came up a few times. The chain links TRBV20-1 to TRBJ1-1; TRBD1 agrees at 12 bases. From germline, CDR1 is DFQATT and CDR2 SNEGSKA (reference sequence). The CDR3 is 12 amino acids. The J segment lost 8 bases and the V segment lost 6 bases, leaving 4 bases of the junction unmatched. The CDR3 nucleotides are TGCAGTGCACTGGGACAGGGGGCGGAAGCTTTCTTT. Translation gives CSALGQGAEAFF.

This clonotype has a count of ten or more. This chain links TRBV5-1 with TRBJ2-3; 7 positions agree with TRBD2. Germline V gene data show CDR1 as SGHRS and CDR2 as YFSETQ. The V gene end was trimmed by 1 base and the J gene end by 0 bases; junction bases not matched to a gene: 5. This CDR3 has 16 residues. In DNA, the CDR3 is TGCGCCAGCAGCTTGTGGGCGGGGGTGAGCACAGATACGCAGTATTTT. Its translation: CASSLWAGVSTDTQYF.

The chain combines TRBV12-3 or TRBV12-4 with TRBJ2-7; D gene unclear. Between the trimmed V and J ends, which lost 5 bases and 2 bases, there was a span of 10 bases. This CDR3 spans 13 amino acids. In nucleotides, the CDR3 is TGTGCCAGCAGTATTGATATACCCTACGAGCAGTACTTC. This sequence encodes CASSIDIPYEQYF.

V usage is TRBV6-5 and J usage is TRBJ1-4; D remains unclear. The CDR3 contains 14 residues. Trimming removed 6 bases from V and 0 bases from J, with 8 bases in between. Germline-derived CDR1 and CDR2 are MNHEY and SVGAGI. CDR3 sequence reads: CASSLHATNEKLFF. The CDR3 DNA reads TGTGCCAGCAGCCTACACGCAACTAATGAAAAACTGTTTTTT.

In its sample, this clonotype was seen a few times. This chain uses TRBV7-3 with TRBJ2-1; tentatively, D is TRBD1 (5 bases). V lost 5 bases, J lost 0 bases, and 17 bases lay in between. The CDR3 is made up of 17 amino acids. Looked up from germline, CDR1 is SGHTA and CDR2 is FQGTGA. Here the CDR3 reads CASSKAAVGPSYNEQFF. The CDR3 DNA is TGTGCCAGCAGCAAGGCGGCAGTGGGGCCCTCCTACAATGAGCAGTTCTTC.

This clonotype was observed a few times. The genes are TRBV14 and TRBJ2-5; D gene unclear. The germline CDR1 and CDR2 sequences are SGHDN and FVKESK. Trimming stripped 4 bases from V and 0 bases from J, with 6 bases between. The CDR3 sequence is 13 residues long. CDR3 in amino acids: CASSRWNQETQYF. Here the CDR3 DNA reads TGTGCCAGCAGCCGGTGGAACCAAGAGACCCAGTACTTC.

This clonotype was observed a few times. This CDR3 is CSASTGTPTDTQYF. The CDR3 coding sequence is TGCAGTGCTAGTACCGGGACCCCCACAGATACGCAGTATTTT. V is TRBV20-1 and J is TRBJ2-3; D might be TRBD1 or TRBD2, each matching 5 bases. The CDR3 is made up of 14 amino acids. Trimming took off 3 bases at V and 2 bases at J, with 12 bases between the two ends. Germline loops: CDR1 DFQATT, CDR2 SNEGSKA (reference sequence).

This sequence joins TRBV3-1 and TRBJ2-7; no reliable D call. V was clipped by 4 bases and J by 6 bases, with 13 bases between them. This CDR3 is built from 13 residues. CDR1 LGHDT and CDR2 YNNKEL come from the germline V gene (reference sequence). The CDR3 DNA sequence: TGTGCCAGCAGCCCCCAATGGGCCTCCGAGCAGTACTTC. This gives the protein CASSPQWASEQYF.

The V and J genes are TRBV9 and TRBJ2-2, with 8 nucleotides matching TRBD1. CDR1 is SGDLS, CDR2 YYNGEE, per germline. V was pared by 1 base and J by 0 bases, with 2 bases of the junction left unmatched. The CDR3 consists of 16 residues. The CDR3 sequence is CASSVQGAPNTGELFF. The DNA for the CDR3 is TGTGCCAGCAGCGTACAGGGGGCCCCGAACACCGGGGAGCTGTTTTTT.

The V and J genes are TRBV20-1 and TRBJ1-3; D not resolved. Germline CDR1 and CDR2: DFQATT and SNEGSKA (reference sequence). Between the trimmed V and J ends, which lost 3 bases and 0 bases, there was a span of 15 bases. The CDR3 length is 16 residues. CDR3 coding DNA: TGCAGTGCTAGTAATCGGGGATCAAGCTCTGGAAACACCATATATTTT. Its translation: CSASNRGSSSGNTIYF.

The V gene is TRBV5-1, the J gene TRBJ2-7; 8 bases are a match to TRBD1. The CDR3 has 15 residues. Trimming at V came to 3 bases and at J to 5 bases, leaving 10 bases not matched to a gene. Germline assignment: CDR1 SGHRS and CDR2 YFSETQ. This chain's CDR3 is CASSSPETGGHEQYF. The CDR3 bases are TGCGCCAGCAGCTCGCCTGAAACAGGGGGTCACGAGCAGTACTTC.

The chain joins TRBV27 to TRBJ1-1; D unclear. Trimming shortened V by 5 bases and J by 7 bases, and 14 bases separated the two germline ends. The CDR3 is made up of 13 amino acids. The germline gives CDR1 MNHEY, CDR2 SMNVEV (reference sequence). The CDR3 DNA sequence: TGTGCCAGCAGTAATAGGAGAAATGGTGAAGCTTTCTTT. Encoded protein: CASSNRRNGEAFF.

In this sample, this clonotype turned up many times. This chain joins TRBV6-5 and TRBJ2-6, with 12 bases fitting TRBD1. V shed 4 bases, J shed 4 bases, and the junction held 11 bases outside the gene matches. Germline assignment: CDR1 MNHEY and CDR2 SVGAGI. The CDR3 length is 19 residues. In DNA form, the CDR3 reads TGTGCCAGCAGTTTCCAACCGGGACAGGGGGCAGGGGGGGCCAACGTCCTGACTTTC. It yields the protein CASSFQPGQGAGGANVLTF.

This clonotype has more than one count but fewer than ten. This chain joins TRBV7-2 and TRBJ2-1, with 11 bases lining up with TRBD2. Trimming removed 2 bases from V and 5 bases from J; junction bases left unmatched: 11. Germline assignment: CDR1 SGHTA and CDR2 FQGNSA. This CDR3 is 18 amino acids long. In DNA, the CDR3 is TGTGCCAGCAGCTTATCCTCCTTCCTAGCGGGAGGAGACAATGAGCAGTTCTTC. It translates to CASSLSSFLAGGDNEQFF.

A few counts support this clonotype. V is TRBV3-1 and J is TRBJ1-4; TRBD1 aligns across 7 bases. The length of the CDR3 is 13 residues. Germline V gene data show CDR1 as LGHDT and CDR2 as YNNKEL (reference sequence). J was trimmed by 5 bases and V by 4 bases; bases with no gene match: 1. CDR3 residues: CASSPRGNEKLFF. Written as DNA, the CDR3 is TGTGCCAGCAGCCCCAGGGGGAATGAAAAACTGTTTTTT.

This clonotype was counted a few times. The CDR3 bases are TGTGCTAGTGGTAAGGGACTAGCGGGGGGGCGAACCACAGATACGCAGTATTTT. Protein sequence: CASGKGLAGGRTTDTQYF. The genes are TRBV12-5 and TRBJ2-3; 16 bases are a match to TRBD2. CDR1 and CDR2 from the germline V gene are LGHNT and FRNRAP. This CDR3 spans 18 amino acids. With V trimmed by 5 bases and J by 2 bases, 7 bases remained unmatched.

The genes are TRBV6-5 and TRBJ1-4; weak D call: TRBD1 (6 bases). The ends were cut back, 8 bases at V and 0 bases at J, with 13 bases in the middle. Germline assignment: CDR1 MNHEY and CDR2 SVGAGI. This CDR3 spans 15 amino acids. CDR3 in amino acids: CASGDNPSTNEKLFF. The CDR3, as DNA: TGTGCCAGCGGGGACAACCCCTCAACTAATGAAAAACTGTTTTTT.

The rearrangement joins TRBV29-1 to TRBJ2-5; possible D gene TRBD2, 6 bases. Germline-derived CDR1 and CDR2 are SQVTM and ANQGSEA. The CDR3 runs 13 residues. V was cut by 4 bases and J by 9 bases, with 18 bases left in between. The CDR3 DNA reads TGCAGCGTTGTGCGGGACGGCGTTGCGGCCCAGTACTTC. Encoded protein: CSVVRDGVAAQYF.

This chain joins TRBV11-1 and TRBJ1-1; the D is unclear. V lost 4 bases and J lost 1, with 7 bases in between. From germline, CDR1 is SGHAT and CDR2 FQDESV (reference sequence). CDR3 length: 13 amino acids. The CDR3 DNA sequence: TGTGCCAGCAGCTACATAGGGAACACTGAAGCTTTCTTT. As protein: CASSYIGNTEAFF.

This chain uses TRBV7-2 with TRBJ1-3; no reliable D call. Germline values: CDR1 SGHTA, CDR2 FQGNSA. CDR3 length: 13 amino acids. The V end was cut by 5 bases, the J end by 4 bases, with 9 bases between. CDR3 nucleotides: TGTGCCAGCAGCGTCTCACCGGGAAACACCATATATTTT. Amino acids: CASSVSPGNTIYF.

This clonotype came up a few times. The chain is built from TRBV28 and TRBJ1-2, with TRBD1 matching 7 bases. The trim removed 7 bases at V and 6 bases at J, leaving 8 bases unmatched. CDR3 length: 13 residues. CDR1 is MDHEN, CDR2 SYDVKM, per germline. The CDR3 DNA is TGTGCCAGCACCCCAGGGGGGAATCATGGCTACACCTTC. This translates into CASTPGGNHGYTF.